This entry lists 29 T cell receptor beta chains sequenced from one sample in a study of CD8 T cells in ankylosing spondylitis. TCRdb re-analysed the 5' RACE reads in MiXCR, keeping a single row per CDR3 protein. The sample holds 200,000 to 250,000 distinct CDR3 sequences, approximately 11% seen once. The sequenced material came from blood, either unsorted or a sorted T cell fraction (not recorded which). These receptors came from a male donor with ankylosing spondylitis or in good health (not recorded which).

There are a few counts of this clonotype. The chain has TRBV29-1 and TRBJ2-3, with 10 bases lining up with TRBD2. The junction had 5 bases not matched to a gene; V was cut back by 6 bases and J by 2 bases. CDR3 length: 14 residues. Germline V CDR1 and CDR2: SQVTM, ANQGSEA. CDR3 coding DNA: TGCAGCGTAGGGACTAGCGAGGACACAGATACGCAGTATTTT. It specifies CSVGTSEDTDTQYF.

This clonotype was seen ten or more times. V gene TRBV2 combines with J gene TRBJ2-7; D is undetermined. The germline V gene encodes CDR1 SNHLY and CDR2 FYNNEI. The V end lost 11 bases, the J end lost 6 bases, and 14 bases lay between the germline ends. The CDR3 is made up of 11 amino acids. As DNA, the CDR3 is TGTGCCGTTCTTGAGCCCCTCGAGCAGTACTTC. Its protein is CAVLEPLEQYF.

In its sample, this clonotype was seen a few times. The V call is TRBV19, the J call TRBJ1-1; perhaps TRBD1 as D (5 bases). V was shortened by 5 bases and J by 4 bases, with 14 bases between the two germline ends. From germline, CDR1 is LNHDA and CDR2 SQIVND (reference sequence). The CDR3 length is 14 residues. CDR3 in DNA: TGTGCCAGTAGTCCCGTCGTCACAGGCACTGAAGCTTTCTTT. It yields the protein CASSPVVTGTEAFF. The entire variable domain, with the rest obtained from reference TRBV19 and TRBJ1-1, is as follows: DGGITQSPKYLFRKEGQNVTLSCEQNLNHDAMYWYRQDPGQGLRLIYYSQIVNDFQKGDIAEGYSVSREKKESFPLTVTSAQKNPTAFYLCASSPVVTGTEAFFGQGTRLTVV.

V usage is TRBV15 and J usage is TRBJ2-7; 12 bases are a match to TRBD1. Germline assignment: CDR1 LNHNV and CDR2 YYDKDF (reference sequence). The junction had 4 bases not matched to a gene; V was cut back by 5 bases and J by 5 bases. The CDR3 is 14 amino acids. Written as DNA, the CDR3 is TGTGCCACCAGCTGGGACAGGGGGCAACACGAGCAGTACTTC. Protein: CATSWDRGQHEQYF.

This clonotype showed up many times. The chain couples TRBV5-6 to TRBJ1-2; D is unresolved. V lost 0 bases and J lost 4, with 10 bases in between. The CDR3 is 14 amino acids. Per germline, CDR1 SGHDT and CDR2 YYEEEE. CDR3: CASSLGNTGYGYTF. The DNA of the CDR3 is TGTGCCAGCAGCTTGGGTAACACTGGCTATGGCTACACCTTC.

This clonotype has a count of ten or more. V and J are TRBV4-1 and TRBJ1-2, with D hard to call. V lost 8 bases and J lost 6, with 16 bases in between. Germline assignment: CDR1 MGHRA and CDR2 YSYEKL. The CDR3 is 13 amino acids. This CDR3 is CASSGGGLDGYTF. Here the CDR3 DNA reads TGCGCCAGCTCGGGAGGAGGTCTCGATGGCTACACCTTC.

Regarding this clonotype: This CDR3 fails to terminate in the conserved phenylalanine or tryptophan, so it likely reflects a read error. This chain connects TRBV5-6 to TRBJ2-5; unclear D gene. Trimming removed 0 bases at V and 3 bases at J, with 6 bases between. The length of the CDR3 is 13 residues. Germline-derived CDR1 and CDR2 are SGHDT and YYEEEE. The CDR3 loop is CASSLGQEETQYL. CDR3 bases: TGTGCCAGCAGCTTGGGACAAGAAGAGACCCAGTACTTA.

This clonotype was found many times. The J gene is TRBJ2-5, the V gene TRBV12-3 or TRBV12-4; TRBD2 matches at 12 bases. The CDR3 has 15 residues. V lost 3 bases to trimming and J lost 7 bases; unmatched junction nucleotides: 6. Here the CDR3 DNA reads TGTGCCAGCAGTTTGTCTAGCGGGGGGGGGCCGACCCAGTACTTC. Residues: CASSLSSGGGPTQYF.

This clonotype was counted a few times. This may come from a read error, since a much larger clone is one base off. The chain combines TRBV12-3 or TRBV12-4 with TRBJ1-5, with D possibly TRBD1 on 5 matching bases. V lost 6 bases to trimming and J lost 6 bases, with 12 bases between them. This CDR3 contains 13 residues. The CDR3 nucleotides are TGTGCCAGCAGGCCCGGGGGGGTTCAGCCCCAGCATTTT. Translated, it gives CASRPGGVQPQHF.

The chain is built from TRBV5-4 and TRBJ2-3, with 10 positions matching TRBD2. V shed 4 bases and J 3 bases; nucleotides not matched to a gene: 8. This CDR3 has 16 residues. Germline values: CDR1 SGHNT, CDR2 YYREEE (reference sequence). In DNA form, the CDR3 reads TGTGCCAGCAGCCCTGGTAGCGGGAGGTGGACAGATACGCAGTATTTT. Encoded protein: CASSPGSGRWTDTQYF.

This clonotype occurred many times. The V and J genes are TRBV5-6 and TRBJ1-1, with D tentatively TRBD1 (5 bases). Looked up from germline, CDR1 is SGHDT and CDR2 is YYEEEE. Trimming left V 2 bases short and J 4 bases short, with 12 bases between. The CDR3 sequence is 14 residues long. The CDR3 sequence: CASSLITGTTEAFF. DNA for the CDR3: TGTGCCAGCAGCTTAATTACAGGAACCACTGAAGCTTTCTTT.

This clonotype was seen at least ten times. This chain uses TRBV5-1 with TRBJ2-1; 10 bases map to TRBD2. The V gene's germline CDR1 is SGHRS and CDR2 YFSETQ. The CDR3 is made up of 16 amino acids. Losses at the gene ends were 4 bases for V and 5 bases for J; bases not matched to a gene: 9. The CDR3 is CASSILAGETHNEQFF. CDR3 coding DNA: TGCGCCAGCAGCATCCTAGCGGGAGAAACCCACAATGAGCAGTTCTTC.

This clonotype was recorded many times. CDR3 DNA sequence: TGTGCCAGCAGCTTCCGAGGAGGGACCGGGGAGCTGTTTTTT. It translates to CASSFRGGTGELFF. V and J are TRBV5-6 and TRBJ2-2, with a weak D call TRBD2 (6 bases). Per germline, CDR1 SGHDT and CDR2 YYEEEE. V lost 2 bases and J 5 bases, leaving 10 bases between the germline ends. The CDR3 totals 14 residues.

The chain joins TRBV12-3 or TRBV12-4 to TRBJ2-1; no definite D call. The CDR3 sequence is 14 residues long. The germline V and J ends were trimmed by 6 bases and 1 base, with 10 bases remaining between them. The CDR3 loop is CASSPKSSYNEQFF. CDR3 nucleotides: TGTGCCAGCAGCCCAAAGAGTTCCTACAATGAGCAGTTCTTC.

This clonotype was observed many times. The V gene is TRBV12-3 or TRBV12-4, the J gene TRBJ1-1; D unresolved. V lost 5 bases and J lost 0, with 10 bases in between. This CDR3 region has 14 residues. The CDR3 bases are TGTGCCAGCAGTGCGGACGGTATGAACACTGAAGCTTTCTTT. This sequence encodes CASSADGMNTEAFF.

Many counts were recorded for this clonotype. The V call is TRBV5-5, the J call TRBJ2-2; TRBD1 agrees at 9 bases. Germline V lookup: CDR1 SGHKS, CDR2 YYEKEE (reference sequence). The CDR3 is made up of 15 amino acids. The J segment lost 7 bases and the V segment lost 4 bases, leaving 8 bases of the junction unmatched. In nucleotides, the CDR3 is TGTGCCAGCAGCCCGGGACAGGGAATAGGCGGGGAGCTGTTTTTT. As protein: CASSPGQGIGGELFF. Supplemented by reference TRBV5-5 and TRBJ2-2, the full variable domain reads DAGVTQSPTHLIKTRGQQVTLRCSPISGHKSVSWYQQVLGQGPQFIFQYYEKEERGRGNFPDRFSARQFPNYSSELNVNALLLGDSALYLCASSPGQGIGGELFFGEGSRLTVL.

This clonotype was detected ten times or more. The chain is built from TRBV5-1 and TRBJ1-4, with D possibly matching TRBD1 (6 bases). This CDR3 is built from 14 residues. Germline CDR1 is SGHRS and CDR2 is YFSETQ. V was pared by 2 bases and J by 7 bases, with 12 bases between. CDR3 nucleotide sequence: TGCGCCAGCAGCTTTTCGGGGGGCCGTGAAAAACTGTTTTTT. Its translation: CASSFSGGREKLFF.

In its sample, this clonotype was seen a few times. The V and J genes are TRBV27 and TRBJ2-1; D perhaps matches TRBD1 (5 bases). From germline, CDR1 is MNHEY and CDR2 SMNVEV (reference sequence). The CDR3 is 18 amino acids. Trimming left V 5 bases short and J 4 bases short, with 24 bases between. The chain's CDR3 is CASSPSGYDKLIYNEQFF. DNA for the CDR3: TGTGCCAGCAGTCCGTCAGGGTACGATAAGCTGATATACAATGAGCAGTTCTTC.

Ten or more counts support this clonotype. The chain combines TRBV6-2 or TRBV6-3 with TRBJ2-7; tentatively, D is TRBD2 (6 bases). Deletions cut 8 bases from V and 5 bases from J, with 22 bases between. Germline V lookup: CDR1 MNHEY, CDR2 SVGEGT. The CDR3 contains 15 residues. The DNA for the CDR3 is TGTGCCAGCTTAACAAAAAGTTCCGGGAGTCACGAGCAGTACTTC. Translation gives CASLTKSSGSHEQYF.

The sample holds many counts of this clonotype. The rearrangement joins TRBV5-1 to TRBJ2-7; possibly TRBD1 for D (6 bases). Germline CDR1 SGHRS, CDR2 YFSETQ. CDR3 size: 15 residues. V lost 4 bases to trimming and J lost 2 bases, with 16 bases between them. CDR3 sequence reads: CASSAGQGRAYEQYF. The CDR3 DNA is TGCGCCAGCAGCGCCGGTCAGGGGCGGGCCTACGAGCAGTACTTC. Supplemented by reference TRBV5-1 and TRBJ2-7, the full variable domain reads KAGVTQTPRYLIKTRGQQVTLSCSPISGHRSVSWYQQTPGQGLQFLFEYFSETQRNKGNFPGRFSGRQFSNSRSEMNVSTLELGDSALYLCASSAGQGRAYEQYFGPGTRLTVT.

Comments on this clonotype: Being one base from a much bigger clone, this may be a read error. This CDR3 is CASSELPGEKLFF. As DNA, the CDR3 is TGTGCCAGCAGTGAGTTGCCGGGGGAAAAACTGTTTTTT. The J gene is TRBJ1-4, the V gene TRBV25-1; D is undetermined. CDR1 MGHDK and CDR2 SYGVNS come from the germline V gene. V was trimmed by 3 bases and J by 8 bases, leaving 10 bases between them. This CDR3 region has 13 residues. Looking up the rest from reference TRBV25-1 and TRBJ1-4 gives the full variable domain: EADIYQTPRYLVIGTGKKITLECSQTMGHDKMYWYQQDPGMELHLIHYSYGVNSTEKGDLSSESTVSRIRTEHFPLTLESARPSHTSQYLCASSELPGEKLFFGSGTQLSVL.

At least ten counts were recorded for this clonotype. This chain joins TRBV29-1 and TRBJ1-1; D gene uncertain. The CDR3 totals 11 residues. The V and J ends lost 5 bases and 7 bases respectively, with 11 bases between them. Germline CDR1 SQVTM, CDR2 ANQGSEA. The CDR3, as DNA: TGCAGCGTTAGAGAGGGAAGTGAAGCTTTCTTT. It yields the protein CSVREGSEAFF.

The chain uses TRBV7-9 and TRBJ1-1, with D unclear. V dropped 7 bases and J dropped 1 base, with 7 bases sitting between them. From germline, CDR1 is SEHNR and CDR2 FQNEAQ (reference sequence). The CDR3 totals 12 residues. Here the CDR3 DNA reads TGTGCCAGCACCTCAGCGAACACTGAAGCTTTCTTT. Amino acids: CASTSANTEAFF.

This chain joins TRBV29-1 and TRBJ2-7; 12 bases map to TRBD2. V was clipped by 7 bases and J by 6 bases; unmatched bases: 7. This CDR3 is 13 amino acids long. Germline values: CDR1 SQVTM, CDR2 ANQGSEA. DNA for the CDR3: TGCAGCGGTCGACTAGCGGGAGATGTCGAGCAGTACTTC. Protein sequence: CSGRLAGDVEQYF.

V is TRBV18 and J is TRBJ2-1; no reliable D call. Trimming removed 2 bases at V and 8 bases at J, with 7 bases between. Germline assignment: CDR1 KGHSH and CDR2 LQKENI. CDR3 size: 12 residues. The CDR3 protein is CASSPGVDEQFF. The CDR3 DNA follows: TGTGCCAGCTCACCAGGAGTCGATGAGCAGTTCTTC.

This clonotype was observed a few times. This chain joins TRBV18 and TRBJ1-1; D might be TRBD1 (6 bases). Germline V gene sequence: CDR1 KGHSH, CDR2 LQKENI. This CDR3 comprises 13 residues. With 3 bases removed from V and 3 bases from J, the gap between germline ends came to 8 bases. This CDR3 reads CASSPRGDTEAFF. CDR3 sequence (DNA): TGTGCCAGCTCACCCAGGGGCGACACTGAAGCTTTCTTT. Together with reference TRBV18 and TRBJ1-1, the CDR3 gives the full variable domain: NAGVMQNPRHLVRRRGQEARLRCSPMKGHSHVYWYRQLPEEGLKFMVYLQKENIIDESGMPKERFSAEFPKEGPSILRIQQVVRGDSAAYFCASSPRGDTEAFFGQGTRLTVV.

Ten or more counts support this clonotype. V usage is TRBV5-1 and J usage is TRBJ2-1, with TRBD2 matching 8 bases. This CDR3 has 15 residues. CDR1 is SGHRS, CDR2 YFSETQ, per germline. V was pared by 4 bases and J by 1 base, with 4 bases of the junction left unmatched. The CDR3 DNA follows: TGCGCCAGCAGCCTAAAGCGGGGGTCCTACAATGAGCAGTTCTTC. It codes for CASSLKRGSYNEQFF.

This clonotype was recorded many times. This sequence joins TRBV7-8 and TRBJ1-1, with TRBD1 as a possible D gene (5 bases). Germline CDR1 and CDR2: SGHVS and FQNEAQ. Trimming left V 5 bases short and J 0 bases short, with 13 bases between. This CDR3 is built from 15 residues. The CDR3 here is CASSPGPSMNTEAFF. The CDR3, as DNA: TGTGCCAGCAGCCCGGGACCGAGCATGAACACTGAAGCTTTCTTT.

This clonotype was detected many times. The gene calls are TRBV20-1 and TRBJ1-1; 10 positions agree with TRBD1. The V gene's germline CDR1 is DFQATT and CDR2 SNEGSKA (reference sequence). Trimming cost V 0 bases and J 4 bases; bases outside gene matches: 5. The CDR3 is 15 amino acids. The CDR3 loop reads CSARDQGTGVTEAFF. In DNA, the CDR3 is TGCAGTGCTAGAGATCAGGGGACAGGGGTCACTGAAGCTTTCTTT.